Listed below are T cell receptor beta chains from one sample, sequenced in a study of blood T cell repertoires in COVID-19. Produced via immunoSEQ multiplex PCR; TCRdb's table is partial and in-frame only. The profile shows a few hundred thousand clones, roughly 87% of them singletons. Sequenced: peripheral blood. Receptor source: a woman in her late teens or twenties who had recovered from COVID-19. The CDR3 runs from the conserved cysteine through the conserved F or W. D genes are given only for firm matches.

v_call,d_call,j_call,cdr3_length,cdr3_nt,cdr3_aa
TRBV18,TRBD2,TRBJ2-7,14,TGTGCCAGCTCACAACTAGCGGGAGAGGTCGAGCAGTACTTC,CASSQLAGEVEQYF
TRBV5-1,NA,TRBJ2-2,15,TGCGCCAGCAGGCCGGACTACCTGAACACCGGGGAGCTGTTTTTT,CASRPDYLNTGELFF
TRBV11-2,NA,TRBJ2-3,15,TGTGCCAGCAGCTTAGCGGACTTTAGCACAGATACGCAGTATTTT,CASSLADFSTDTQYF
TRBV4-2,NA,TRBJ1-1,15,TGTGCCAGCAGCCAAGAAACGACATGGGAGACTGAAGCTTTCTTT,CASSQETTWETEAFF
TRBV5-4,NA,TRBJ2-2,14,TGTGCCAGCAGGTACGGGGGAAACACCGGGGAGCTGTTTTTT,CASRYGGNTGELFF
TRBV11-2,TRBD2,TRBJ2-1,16,TGTGCCAGCAGCACCGTGCGGGAGGGCCCCTACAATGAGCAGTTCTTC,CASSTVREGPYNEQFF
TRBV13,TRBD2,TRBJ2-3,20,TGTGCCAGCAGCTTAGGGGGAATAGCGGGAGGACCAATTAGCACAGATACGCAGTATTTT,CASSLGGIAGGPISTDTQYF
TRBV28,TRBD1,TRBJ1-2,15,TGTGCCAGCAGTAGCTTAGGGGGCGCAGTGATTGGCTACACCTTC,CASSSLGGAVIGYTF
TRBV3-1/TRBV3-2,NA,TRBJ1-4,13,TGTGCCAGCAGCCTAAGGGGGAGTGAAAAACTGTTTTTT,CASSLRGSEKLFF
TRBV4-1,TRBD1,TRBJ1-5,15,TGCGCCAGCAGCCCCCGGGACAGCGTCAATCAGCCCCAGCATTTT,CASSPRDSVNQPQHF